The T cell receptor (beta chain) under discussion was sequenced for a study of blood T cell repertoires in COVID-19. The table came from immunoSEQ multiplex PCR; TCRdb's copy has only in-frame clones and leaves some out. The sample holds about 150,000 clones; roughly nine tenths are singletons and the top ten take 15%. This CDR3 region has 15 residues. V gave up 3 bases and J gave up 4 bases; unmatched junction bases: 4. Germline V CDR1 and CDR2: MDHEN, SYDVKM. The chain joins TRBV28 to TRBJ1-5; 9 bases line up with TRBD1. The specimen was peripheral blood. The receptor comes from a woman aged 35 to 49 with acute or convalescent COVID-19. DNA for the CDR3: TGTGCCAGCAGTTTCCCCGGGACAGGGAATCAGCCCCAGCATTTT. This codes for CASSFPGTGNQPQHF.